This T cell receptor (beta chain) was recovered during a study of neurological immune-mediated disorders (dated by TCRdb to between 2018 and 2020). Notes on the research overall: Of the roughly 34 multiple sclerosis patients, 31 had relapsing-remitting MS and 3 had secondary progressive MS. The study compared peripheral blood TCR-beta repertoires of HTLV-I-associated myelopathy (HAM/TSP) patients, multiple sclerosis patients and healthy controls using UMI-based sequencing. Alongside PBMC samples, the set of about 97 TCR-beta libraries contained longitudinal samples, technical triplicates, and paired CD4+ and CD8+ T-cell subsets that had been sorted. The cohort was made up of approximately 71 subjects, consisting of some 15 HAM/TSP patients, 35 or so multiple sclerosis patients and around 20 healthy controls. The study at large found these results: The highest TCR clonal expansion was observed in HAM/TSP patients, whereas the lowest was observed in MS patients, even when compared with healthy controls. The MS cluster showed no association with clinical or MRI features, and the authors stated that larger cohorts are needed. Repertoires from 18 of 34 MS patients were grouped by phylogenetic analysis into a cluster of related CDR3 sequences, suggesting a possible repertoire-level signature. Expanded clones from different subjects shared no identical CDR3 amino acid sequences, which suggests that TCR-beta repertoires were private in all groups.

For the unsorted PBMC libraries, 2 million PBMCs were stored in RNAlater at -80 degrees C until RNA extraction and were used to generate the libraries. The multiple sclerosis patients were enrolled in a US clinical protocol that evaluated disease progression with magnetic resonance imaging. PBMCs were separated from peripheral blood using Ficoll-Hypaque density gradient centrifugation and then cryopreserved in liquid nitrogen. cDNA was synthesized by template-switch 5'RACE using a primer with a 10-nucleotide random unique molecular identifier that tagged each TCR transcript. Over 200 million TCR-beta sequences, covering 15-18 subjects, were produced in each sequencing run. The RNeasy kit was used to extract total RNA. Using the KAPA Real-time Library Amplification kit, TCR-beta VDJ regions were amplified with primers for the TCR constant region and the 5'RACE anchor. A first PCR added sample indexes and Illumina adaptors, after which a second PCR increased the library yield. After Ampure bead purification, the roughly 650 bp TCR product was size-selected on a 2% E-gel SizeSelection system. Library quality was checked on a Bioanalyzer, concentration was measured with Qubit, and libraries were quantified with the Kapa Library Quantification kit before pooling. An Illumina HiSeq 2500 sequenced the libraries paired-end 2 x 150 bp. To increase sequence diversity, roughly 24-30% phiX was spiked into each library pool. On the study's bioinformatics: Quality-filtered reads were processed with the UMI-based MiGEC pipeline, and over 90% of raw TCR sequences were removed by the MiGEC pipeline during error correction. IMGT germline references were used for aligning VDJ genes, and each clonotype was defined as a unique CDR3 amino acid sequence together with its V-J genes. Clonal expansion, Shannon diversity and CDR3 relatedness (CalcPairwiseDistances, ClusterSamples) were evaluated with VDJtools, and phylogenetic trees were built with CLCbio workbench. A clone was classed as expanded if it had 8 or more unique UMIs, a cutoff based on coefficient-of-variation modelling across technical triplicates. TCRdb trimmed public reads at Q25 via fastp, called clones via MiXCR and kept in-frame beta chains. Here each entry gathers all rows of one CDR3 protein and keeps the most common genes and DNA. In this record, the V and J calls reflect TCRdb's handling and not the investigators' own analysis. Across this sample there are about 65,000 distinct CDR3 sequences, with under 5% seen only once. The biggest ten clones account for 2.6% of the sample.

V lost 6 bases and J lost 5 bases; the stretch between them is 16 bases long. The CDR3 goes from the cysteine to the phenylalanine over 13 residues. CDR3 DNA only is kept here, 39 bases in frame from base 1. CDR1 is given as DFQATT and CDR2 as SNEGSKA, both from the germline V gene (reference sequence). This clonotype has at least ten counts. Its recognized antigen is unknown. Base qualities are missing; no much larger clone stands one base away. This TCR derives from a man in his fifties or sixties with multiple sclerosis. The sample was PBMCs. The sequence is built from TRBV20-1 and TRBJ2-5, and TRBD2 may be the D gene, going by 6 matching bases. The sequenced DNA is TGCAGTGCAGCGGACTACGGAAGGGAGACCCAGTACTTC. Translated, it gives CSAADYGRETQYF.